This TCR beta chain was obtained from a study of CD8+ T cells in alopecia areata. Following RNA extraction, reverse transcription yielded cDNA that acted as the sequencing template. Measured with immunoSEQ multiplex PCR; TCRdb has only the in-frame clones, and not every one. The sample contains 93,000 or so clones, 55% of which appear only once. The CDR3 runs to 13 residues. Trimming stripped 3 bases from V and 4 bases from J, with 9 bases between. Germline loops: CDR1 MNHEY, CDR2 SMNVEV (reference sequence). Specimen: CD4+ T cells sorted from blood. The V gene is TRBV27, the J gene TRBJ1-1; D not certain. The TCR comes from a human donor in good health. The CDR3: CASSFSWGTEAFF. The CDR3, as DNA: TGTGCCAGCAGTTTCTCATGGGGCACTGAAGCTTTCTTT.